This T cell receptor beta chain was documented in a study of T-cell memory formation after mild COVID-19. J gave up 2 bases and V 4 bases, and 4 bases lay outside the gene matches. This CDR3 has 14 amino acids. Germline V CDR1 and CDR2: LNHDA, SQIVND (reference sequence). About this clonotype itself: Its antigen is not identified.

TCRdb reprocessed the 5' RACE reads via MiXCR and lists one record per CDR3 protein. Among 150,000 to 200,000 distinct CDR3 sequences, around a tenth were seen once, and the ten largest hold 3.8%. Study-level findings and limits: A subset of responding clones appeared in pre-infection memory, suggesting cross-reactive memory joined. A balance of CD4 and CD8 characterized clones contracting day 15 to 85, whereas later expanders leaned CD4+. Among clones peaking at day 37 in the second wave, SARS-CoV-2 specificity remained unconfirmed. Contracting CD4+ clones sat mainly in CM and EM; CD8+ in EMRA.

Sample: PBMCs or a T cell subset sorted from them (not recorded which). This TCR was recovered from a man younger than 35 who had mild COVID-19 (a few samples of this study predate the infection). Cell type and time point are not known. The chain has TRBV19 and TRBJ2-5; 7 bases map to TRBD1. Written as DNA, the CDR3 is TGTGCCAGTAGTACCCGACAGGGACAAGAGACCCAGTACTTC. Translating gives CASSTRQGQETQYF. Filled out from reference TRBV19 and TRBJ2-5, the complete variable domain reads DGGITQSPKYLFRKEGQNVTLSCEQNLNHDAMYWYRQDPGQGLRLIYYSQIVNDFQKGDIAEGYSVSREKKESFPLTVTSAQKNPTAFYLCASSTRQGQETQYFGPGTRLLVL.